This entry features one TCR beta chain sequence. The data are from a study of blood T cell repertoires in COVID-19. Profiled with immunoSEQ multiplex PCR; TCRdb holds only in-frame clones, not every one. The repertoire holds about 330,000 clones, with about 86% as singletons. This CDR3 is 14 amino acids long. In germline, CDR1 is SGHNT, CDR2 YENEEA. After removal of 5 bases from V and 4 bases from J, the junction contained 3 bases not matched to a gene. Sequenced input: peripheral blood. The rearrangement uses TRBV11-3 and TRBJ2-5; 11 nucleotides match TRBD2. This clonotype originated in a woman aged 45-65 years with acute or convalescent COVID-19. Here the CDR3 DNA reads TGTGCCAGCAGCGCCGGGACTAGCGGAGAGACCCAGTACTTC. Its translation is CASSAGTSGETQYF.